The present T cell receptor beta chain was sequenced within a study of monozygotic twins with inflammatory bowel disease. Study-wide points: Among patients, repertoires may have gained variability from differing immunosuppressive treatments.

Addition of UMIs with a 6-nucleotide sample barcode was achieved by template switching. TCRdb reanalyzed the 5' RACE reads, giving one entry per CDR3 protein sequence and no DNA. The clone table shows about 160,000 distinct CDR3 sequences, with the ten largest holding 2.4%. With regard to this clonotype: The antigen remains unidentified.

The TCR comes from a human donor with ulcerative colitis or Crohn's disease, or a healthy co-twin of an affected twin (not recorded which). Sequencing was carried out using blood.

The CDR3 protein is CAWSVDYGYTF. The chain is built from TRBV30 and TRBJ1-2. The CDR3 is 11 residues long. CDR1 GTSNPN and CDR2 SVGIG come from the germline V gene (reference sequence).